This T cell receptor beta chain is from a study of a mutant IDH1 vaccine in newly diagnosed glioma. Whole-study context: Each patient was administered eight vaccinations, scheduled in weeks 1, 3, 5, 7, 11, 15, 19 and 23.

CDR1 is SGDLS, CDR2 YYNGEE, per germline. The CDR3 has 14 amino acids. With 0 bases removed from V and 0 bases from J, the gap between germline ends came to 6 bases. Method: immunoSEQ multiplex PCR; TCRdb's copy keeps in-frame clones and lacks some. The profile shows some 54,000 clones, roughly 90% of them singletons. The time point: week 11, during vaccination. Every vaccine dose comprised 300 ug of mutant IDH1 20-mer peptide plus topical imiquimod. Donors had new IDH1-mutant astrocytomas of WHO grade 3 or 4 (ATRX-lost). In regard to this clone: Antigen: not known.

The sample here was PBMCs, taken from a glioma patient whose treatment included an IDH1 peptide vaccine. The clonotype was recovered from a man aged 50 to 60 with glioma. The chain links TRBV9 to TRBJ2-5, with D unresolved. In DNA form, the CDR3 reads TGTGCCAGCAGCGTAGGGTCGAACCAAGAGACCCAGTACTTC. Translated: CASSVGSNQETQYF.